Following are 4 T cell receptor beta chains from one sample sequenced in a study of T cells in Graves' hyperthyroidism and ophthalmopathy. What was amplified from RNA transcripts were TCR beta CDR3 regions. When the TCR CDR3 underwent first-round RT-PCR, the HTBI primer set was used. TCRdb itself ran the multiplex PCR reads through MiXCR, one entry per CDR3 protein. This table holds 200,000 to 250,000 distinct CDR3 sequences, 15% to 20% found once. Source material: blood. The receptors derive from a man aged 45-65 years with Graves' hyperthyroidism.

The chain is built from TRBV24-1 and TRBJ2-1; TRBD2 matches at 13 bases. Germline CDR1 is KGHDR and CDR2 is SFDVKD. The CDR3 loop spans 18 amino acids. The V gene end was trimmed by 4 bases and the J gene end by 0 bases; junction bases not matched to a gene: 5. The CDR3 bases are TGTGCCACCAGTGAGCCTCGACTAGCGGGAGGCTCCTACAATGAGCAGTTCTTC. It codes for CATSEPRLAGGSYNEQFF.

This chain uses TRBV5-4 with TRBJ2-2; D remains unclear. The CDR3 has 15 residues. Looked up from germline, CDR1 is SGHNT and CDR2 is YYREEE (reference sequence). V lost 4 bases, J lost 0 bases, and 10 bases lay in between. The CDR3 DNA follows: TGTGCCAGCAGCACCTTGAGTCCGAACACCGGGGAGCTGTTTTTT. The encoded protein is CASSTLSPNTGELFF.

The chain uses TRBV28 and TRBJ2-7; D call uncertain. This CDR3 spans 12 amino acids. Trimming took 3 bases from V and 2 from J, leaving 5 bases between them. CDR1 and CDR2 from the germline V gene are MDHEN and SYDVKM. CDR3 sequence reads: CASSFHPYEQYF. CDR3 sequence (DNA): TGTGCCAGCAGTTTTCACCCCTACGAGCAGTACTTC.

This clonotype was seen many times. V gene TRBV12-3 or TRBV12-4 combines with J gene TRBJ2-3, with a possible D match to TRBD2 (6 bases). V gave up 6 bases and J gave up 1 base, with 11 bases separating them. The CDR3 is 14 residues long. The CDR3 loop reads CASSPWEGTDTQYF. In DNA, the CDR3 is TGTGCCAGCAGCCCTTGGGAGGGCACAGATACGCAGTATTTT.